A selection of T cell receptor beta chains follows, all from one sample in a study of blood T cell repertoires in COVID-19. The protocol was immunoSEQ multiplex PCR, while the TCRdb copy is restricted to in-frame clones and leaves out a portion. The table shows roughly 200,000 clones, with about nine tenths occurring only once. The sample taken for sequencing was peripheral blood. Receptors originate from a man older than 75 with acute or convalescent COVID-19. Both conserved end residues are part of each CDR3. The order of the fields is J gene, clone size, V gene, D gene, CDR3 DNA, CDR3 protein. A D gene is named only where the DNA matches it firmly. Only part of the rows carry a size: once, few, many, or a class if the clone is expanded.

TRBJ1-5,.,TRBV23-1,TRBD1,TGCGCCAGCAGTGATACCGGGACAGGGAATCAGCCCCAGCATTTT,CASSDTGTGNQPQHF
TRBJ2-1,.,TRBV7-9,.,TGTGCCAGCAGCGGCGGGACAGCCGGCGCCTACAATGAGCAGTTCTTC,CASSGGTAGAYNEQFF
TRBJ2-7,.,TRBV18,.,TGTGCCAGCTCACCCGGAGGGAGTCAATACGAGCAGTACTTC,CASSPGGSQYEQYF
TRBJ2-5,once,TRBV7-9,.,TGTGCCAGCAGCTTAAGTACCTCGCGGGGAGAGACCCAGTACTTC,CASSLSTSRGETQYF
TRBJ2-7,.,TRBV28,TRBD2,TGTGCCAGCAGTCCGACTAGCGGGATAGATTACGAGCAGTACTTC,CASSPTSGIDYEQYF
TRBJ2-7,.,TRBV30,TRBD2,TGTGCCTGGAGTGTGCGAGCGGGAGGAACCTACGAGCAGTACTTC,CAWSVRAGGTYEQYF
TRBJ2-2,.,TRBV30,TRBD2,TGTGCCTGGAGTGTTGGGACTAGTCGTATTGCCGGGGAGCTGTTTTTT,CAWSVGTSRIAGELFF
TRBJ2-5,.,TRBV14,TRBD1,TGTGCCAGCAGCCCCAGACAGGGGCCAGGAGGGACCCAGTACTTC,CASSPRQGPGGTQYF
TRBJ1-1,few,TRBV11-2,.,TGTGCCAGCAGCATGGGGGCGATGAACACTGAAGCTTTCTTT,CASSMGAMNTEAFF
TRBJ2-1,.,TRBV7-2,.,TGTGCCAGCAGCCCAGCCGGGAATTACTACAATGAGCAGTTCTTC,CASSPAGNYYNEQFF
TRBJ1-5,few,TRBV3-1/TRBV3-2,TRBD1,TGTGCCAGCAGCCAGGGGACAGGCCGCAATCAGCCCCAGCATTTT,CASSQGTGRNQPQHF
TRBJ2-3,.,TRBV7-3,TRBD2,TGTGCCAGCAGCTTATCGGGAGGGGTAGCGGGAGTAAGAGATACGCAGTATTTT,CASSLSGGVAGVRDTQYF
TRBJ1-5,few,TRBV30,.,TGTGCCTGGAGTGCACAAAATAGCAATCAGCCCCAGCATTTT,CAWSAQNSNQPQHF
TRBJ2-5,.,TRBV5-4,TRBD2,TGTGCCAGCAGCTTGGCTAGCGGGAGGGAAGAGACCCAGTACTTC,CASSLASGREETQYF
TRBJ2-1,.,TRBV18,.,TGTGCCAGCTCGCCGGGGGGCCAACAATTCAATGAGCAGTTCTTC,CASSPGGQQFNEQFF
TRBJ2-1,.,TRBV4-2,.,TGTGCCAGCAGCCCATATGGGGAGCCCGGGACTTCATACAATGAGCAGTTCTTC,CASSPYGEPGTSYNEQFF
TRBJ2-1,.,TRBV30,TRBD2,TGTGCCTGGAGTCCAGTCCGAGGGTTCGGTGGCGGGAGCTACAATGAGCAGTTCTTC,CAWSPVRGFGGGSYNEQFF
TRBJ2-4,.,TRBV11-3,.,TGTGCCAGCCGACGCTCTCCGAGGGCCCCAACAGGGGCCAAAAACATTCAGTACTTC,CASRRSPRAPTGAKNIQYF
TRBJ2-6,.,TRBV11-3,TRBD2,TGTGCCAGCAGCACCAGGACTAGCGGGACGTCTGGGGCCAACGTCCTGACTTTC,CASSTRTSGTSGANVLTF
TRBJ1-2,.,TRBV29-1,TRBD1,TGCAGCGTTCCTTTGGACAGGGGAGGCTATGGCTACACCTTC,CSVPLDRGGYGYTF
TRBJ2-7,once,TRBV27,.,TGTGCCAGCTCCGACACCGTTCTCTACGAGCAGTACTTC,CASSDTVLYEQYF
TRBJ2-3,.,TRBV4-2,TRBD2,TGTGCCAGCAGCCGGGGGGAGGGCATAGGATCTAGCACAGATACGCAGTATTTT,CASSRGEGIGSSTDTQYF
TRBJ1-5,.,TRBV18,.,TGTGCCAGCTCACCAGGGGGCAACAATCAGCCCCAGCATTTT,CASSPGGNNQPQHF